Only a few counts were recorded for the clone carrying this T cell receptor beta chain. No antigen is known for it. These data come from a study of T cells after yellow fever vaccination. Study-wide results and caveats: It was a weaker secondary response, yet one that peaked faster, at day 5 versus 15. Just a small share of clonotypes turned up in the CD4 compartment as well as the CD8 compartment. A large majority of primary-vaccination clones showed up again after the booster (approximately 95% CD4, approximately 90% CD8).

TCRdb recomputed calls from the 5' RACE reads with MiXCR, one row per CDR3 protein. Of more than 350,000 distinct CDR3 sequences in the sample, approximately 10% are singletons; the top ten hold 15% to 20%. The CDR3 sequence is 13 residues long. Germline V lookup: CDR1 SGHTA, CDR2 FQGTGA. The junction had 5 bases not matched to a gene; V was cut back by 5 bases and J by 5 bases. The source was PBMCs, collected on the day of the first yellow fever vaccination. This sequence joins TRBV7-3 and TRBJ1-2; 7 bases are a match to TRBD1. This TCR was sampled from a man aged 18 to 35 who received the YFV17D yellow fever vaccine. CDR3 in DNA: TGTGCCAGCAGCCGAGGGACAGCTTATGGCTACACCTTC. Amino acids: CASSRGTAYGYTF.